A single sample is the source of the 28 T cell receptor beta chains below, sequenced in a study of blood T cell repertoires in COVID-19. Here immunoSEQ multiplex PCR was the method, and the copy in TCRdb shows in-frame clones only, minus some. The sample gives 50,000 to 65,000 clones, roughly 87% of which show up once; 22% is in the top ten. The specimen sequenced was peripheral blood. The source of these receptors is a woman of 80 years or more with COVID-19, enrolled during active disease.

The rearrangement uses TRBV3-1 (or the pseudogene TRBV3-2) and TRBJ1-1; D may be TRBD1 (5 bases). The V end was cut by 0 bases, the J end by 5 bases, with 10 bases between. The germline CDR1 and CDR2 sequences are LGHDT and YNNKEL (reference sequence). This CDR3 has 14 amino acids. The CDR3 is CASSQDGRVTEAFF. Written as DNA, the CDR3 is TGTGCCAGCAGCCAAGACGGCAGGGTGACTGAAGCTTTCTTT.

The chain links TRBV25-1 to TRBJ1-3; a possible D gene is TRBD1 (5 bases). V was cut by 2 bases and J by 0 bases, with 11 bases left in between. The length of the CDR3 is 16 residues. Germline V gives CDR1 MGHDK, CDR2 SYGVNS. CDR3 nucleotides: TGTGCCAGCAGTGAAATGGGGGGAGACTCTGGAAACACCATATATTTT. Protein sequence: CASSEMGGDSGNTIYF.

This chain connects TRBV27 to TRBJ1-1; perhaps TRBD1 as D (6 bases). Looked up from germline, CDR1 is MNHEY and CDR2 is SMNVEV (reference sequence). V was clipped by 1 base and J by 5 bases, with 14 bases between them. This CDR3 region has 15 residues. The CDR3 reads CASSLFARGGTEAFF. The DNA for the CDR3 is TGTGCCAGCAGTTTATTCGCCAGGGGAGGGACTGAAGCTTTCTTT.

This clone was observed a single time. This sequence joins TRBV3-1 (or the pseudogene TRBV3-2) and TRBJ1-2; 7 bases agree with TRBD1. Germline CDR1 and CDR2: LGHDT and YNNKEL (reference sequence). J gave up 4 bases and V 1 base, and 0 bases lay outside the gene matches. The CDR3 sequence is 13 residues long. As DNA, the CDR3 is TGTGCCAGCAGCCAAGGGACAGGCTATGGCTACACCTTC. Protein: CASSQGTGYGYTF.

This rearrangement joins TRBV28 to TRBJ1-5; TRBD1 matches 7 bases. The CDR3 length is 16 residues. J lost 5 bases, V lost 3 bases, and 10 bases had no gene match. Per germline, CDR1 MDHEN and CDR2 SYDVKM. The CDR3 DNA sequence: TGTGCCAGCAGTTTCCTAGGGGGCAGGGGCTATCAGCCCCAGCATTTT. Its protein is CASSFLGGRGYQPQHF.

There are a few counts of this clone. The rearrangement links TRBV5-5 to TRBJ2-7; TRBD2 matches 7 bases. CDR3 length: 14 amino acids. Losses at the gene ends were 4 bases for V and 7 bases for J; bases not matched to a gene: 11. Germline assignment: CDR1 SGHKS and CDR2 YYEKEE (reference sequence). CDR3 region: CASSIRLALGEQYF. Here the CDR3 DNA reads TGTGCCAGCAGCATCCGACTAGCTCTAGGAGAGCAGTACTTC.

The CDR3 region has the DNA TGCAGCGTGTACAGGGGGCCTCGGGAAGCTTTCTTT. It yields the protein CSVYRGPREAFF. V usage is TRBV29-1 and J usage is TRBJ1-1; TRBD1 matches at 9 bases. Germline V CDR1 and CDR2: SQVTM, ANQGSEA. There are 12 residues in the CDR3. V lost 6 bases, J lost 8 bases, and 7 bases stayed unmatched.

J is TRBJ2-2 and V is TRBV5-1; D gene uncertain. Trimming took off 4 bases at V and 5 bases at J, with 12 bases between the two ends. The CDR3 runs 14 residues. Germline assignment: CDR1 SGHRS and CDR2 YFSETQ. The CDR3 here is CASSTPGWTGELFF. The CDR3 DNA follows: TGCGCCAGCAGCACCCCCGGGTGGACCGGGGAGCTGTTTTTT.

V and J are TRBV12-5 and TRBJ2-2, with D perhaps matching TRBD2 (6 bases). CDR3 length: 12 amino acids. Germline-derived CDR1 and CDR2 are LGHNT and FRNRAP. Trimming left V 9 bases short and J 7 bases short, with 12 bases between. CDR3 nucleotides: TGTGCTAGCGGCGGACTAATCGGGGAGCTGTTTTTT. Translating it yields CASGGLIGELFF.

The chain combines TRBV5-1 with TRBJ2-4; 11 bases are shared with TRBD1. J gave up 6 bases and V 2 bases, and 7 bases lay outside the gene matches. Germline assignment: CDR1 SGHRS and CDR2 YFSETQ. The CDR3 length is 16 residues. DNA for the CDR3: TGCGCCAGCAGCTTCGGACAGGGGGCGCGAGGAAACATTCAGTACTTC. This gives the protein CASSFGQGARGNIQYF.

CDR3 residues: CASSARMVTEAFF. The CDR3 nucleotides are TGTGCCAGCAGTGCCAGGATGGTCACTGAAGCTTTCTTT. The chain has TRBV2 and TRBJ1-1; D unclear. The CDR3 consists of 13 residues. V was trimmed by 4 bases and J by 4 bases, leaving 10 bases between them. The V gene's germline CDR1 is SNHLY and CDR2 FYNNEI.

This chain joins TRBV2 and TRBJ2-2; TRBD1 matches 8 bases. CDR1 is SNHLY, CDR2 FYNNEI, per germline. The length of the CDR3 is 14 residues. V lost 8 bases and J lost 3; bases outside the gene matches: 5. The DNA of the CDR3 is TGTGCCAGCCAGGGGGCGTGGTACACCGGGGAGCTGTTTTTT. As protein: CASQGAWYTGELFF.

The CDR3 reads CASSLGVIYEQYF. The DNA for the CDR3 is TGCGCCAGCAGCTTAGGGGTTATCTACGAGCAGTACTTC. The chain joins TRBV5-1 to TRBJ2-7; possibly TRBD1 for D (5 bases). The CDR3 extends over 13 amino acids. CDR1 is SGHRS and CDR2 is YFSETQ in the germline V gene. V was clipped by 2 bases and J by 3 bases, with 9 bases between them.

The V gene is TRBV19, the J gene TRBJ2-1; 9 bases are a match to TRBD2. The CDR3 has 17 amino acids. Per germline, CDR1 LNHDA and CDR2 SQIVND (reference sequence). Trimming took 2 bases from V and 4 from J; bases not matched to a gene: 9. CDR3 region: CASSIRGSGGLYNEQFF. The CDR3 nucleotides are TGTGCCAGTAGTATACGGGGTAGCGGGGGCCTTTACAATGAGCAGTTCTTC.

The chain has TRBV12-3 or TRBV12-4 and TRBJ2-5, with no clear D. The V end lost 6 bases, the J end lost 6 bases, and 11 bases lay between the germline ends. This CDR3 has 12 amino acids. DNA of the CDR3: TGTGCCAGCAGCCCATCGGTTAAGACCCAGTACTTC. Translated, it gives CASSPSVKTQYF.

The chain recombines TRBV12-3 or TRBV12-4 with TRBJ2-2; unclear D gene. With 5 bases removed from V and 3 bases from J, the gap between germline ends came to 7 bases. The CDR3 consists of 13 residues. CDR3: CASSGDYTGELFF. CDR3 nucleotide sequence: TGTGCCAGCAGTGGAGACTACACCGGGGAGCTGTTTTTT.

The CDR3 nucleotides read TGTGCCAGCAGCTTAGGGACTAGCGGGGGGTCCTACGAGCAGTACTTC. Translation: CASSLGTSGGSYEQYF. V is TRBV7-6 and J is TRBJ2-7; 14 bases match TRBD2. The V gene's germline CDR1 is SGHVS and CDR2 FNYEAQ. Trimming cost V 1 base and J 1 base; bases outside gene matches: 0. The CDR3 contains 16 residues.

V is TRBV2 and J is TRBJ2-3; TRBD2 agrees at 10 bases. CDR1 and CDR2 (germline): SNHLY, FYNNEI. J gave up 0 bases and V 5 bases, and 2 bases lay outside the gene matches. The CDR3 contains 15 residues. CDR3: CASSLGLASTDTQYF. The DNA for the CDR3 is TGTGCCAGCAGTTTGGGACTAGCGAGCACAGATACGCAGTATTTT. The full variable domain, its missing parts supplied by reference TRBV2 and TRBJ2-3, is EPEVTQTPSHQVTQMGQEVILRCVPISNHLYFYWYRQILGQKVEFLVSFYNNEISEKSEIFDDQFSVERPDGSNFTLKIRSTKLEDSAMYFCASSLGLASTDTQYFGPGTRLTVL.

This chain connects TRBV19 to TRBJ1-2; 9 bases map to TRBD1. This CDR3 is 16 amino acids long. Germline-derived CDR1 and CDR2 are LNHDA and SQIVND (reference sequence). V lost 3 bases to trimming and J lost 7 bases; unmatched junction nucleotides: 12. The CDR3 reads CASSISGTGGGSGYTF. CDR3 bases: TGTGCCAGTAGTATCTCTGGTACAGGGGGCGGTTCTGGCTACACCTTC.

The V and J genes are TRBV6-5 and TRBJ1-6, with a possible D match to TRBD1 (5 bases). This CDR3 is 15 amino acids long. V lost 0 bases and J 10 bases, leaving 13 bases between the germline ends. Germline CDR1 MNHEY, CDR2 SVGAGI. The chain's CDR3 is CASSYSSGGVSPLHF. CDR3 bases: TGTGCCAGCAGTTACTCATCGGGGGGGGTCTCACCCCTCCACTTT.

CDR3 region: CASSLASFSYEQYF. The CDR3 bases are TGTGCCAGCAGCTTAGCTAGCTTCTCCTACGAGCAGTACTTC. The chain combines TRBV11-2 with TRBJ2-7, with D perhaps matching TRBD2 (5 bases). Per germline, CDR1 SGHAT and CDR2 FQNNGV. The CDR3 runs 14 residues. V was pared by 1 base and J by 0 bases, with 7 bases between.

This chain uses TRBV24-1 with TRBJ2-3; D is unclear. From germline, CDR1 is KGHDR and CDR2 SFDVKD. Between the trimmed V and J ends, which lost 3 bases and 4 bases, there was a span of 7 bases. CDR3 length: 13 residues. This chain's CDR3 is CATSDPGSDTQYF. CDR3 DNA: TGTGCCACCAGTGATCCCGGGTCAGATACGCAGTATTTT.

This clone appeared a few times. V usage is TRBV2 and J usage is TRBJ2-7; no clear D. The V end was cut by 6 bases, the J end by 2 bases, with 8 bases between. The CDR3 loop spans 12 amino acids. In germline, CDR1 is SNHLY, CDR2 FYNNEI. The CDR3 protein is CASSKLPYEQYF. CDR3 DNA: TGTGCCAGCAGCAAACTACCCTACGAGCAGTACTTC.

This clone was observed a single time. The chain links TRBV11-2 to TRBJ1-2, with a tentative D call TRBD1 (6 bases). Germline V gene data show CDR1 as SGHAT and CDR2 as FQNNGV. CDR3 size: 13 residues. V was shortened by 5 bases and J by 3 bases, with 10 bases between the two germline ends. CDR3 sequence reads: CASSQQGDYGYTF. In DNA, the CDR3 is TGTGCCAGCAGCCAACAGGGTGACTATGGCTACACCTTC.

This clone has only a few counts. The chain is built from TRBV24-1 and TRBJ2-3; TRBD1 matches at 9 bases. The germline V gene has CDR1 KGHDR and CDR2 SFDVKD. The CDR3 spans 16 residues. V gave up 3 bases and J gave up 1 base; unmatched junction bases: 4. The CDR3 spells CATSDGQGWGTDTQYF. CDR3 bases: TGTGCCACCAGTGATGGACAGGGGTGGGGCACAGATACGCAGTATTTT.

This rearrangement joins TRBV12-5 to TRBJ2-1; D call uncertain. The CDR3 is 15 amino acids. CDR1 is LGHNT and CDR2 is FRNRAP in the germline V gene. The V end lost 0 bases, the J end lost 7 bases, and 13 bases lay between the germline ends. The DNA for the CDR3 is TGTGCTAGTGGTTTGGTACTTATTGGAGTAAATGAGCAGTTCTTC. Its translation is CASGLVLIGVNEQFF.

This sequence joins TRBV13 and TRBJ1-1; tentative D call: TRBD1 (5 bases). The CDR3 totals 14 residues. Trimming removed 3 bases at V and 4 bases at J, with 12 bases between. Germline loops: CDR1 PRHDT, CDR2 FYEKMQ (reference sequence). The CDR3 protein is CASSFGGVGTEAFF. CDR3 DNA sequence: TGTGCCAGCAGCTTCGGAGGGGTAGGCACTGAAGCTTTCTTT.

V and J are TRBV6-6 and TRBJ1-6, with TRBD1 matching over 9 bases. Germline CDR1 MNHNY, CDR2 SVGAGI (reference sequence). This CDR3 spans 16 amino acids. The ends lost 2 bases at V and 6 bases at J; junction bases unmatched: 5. DNA of the CDR3: TGTGCCAGCAGTTACGGGGGGACAGGGACTAATTCACCCCTCCACTTT. Protein: CASSYGGTGTNSPLHF.